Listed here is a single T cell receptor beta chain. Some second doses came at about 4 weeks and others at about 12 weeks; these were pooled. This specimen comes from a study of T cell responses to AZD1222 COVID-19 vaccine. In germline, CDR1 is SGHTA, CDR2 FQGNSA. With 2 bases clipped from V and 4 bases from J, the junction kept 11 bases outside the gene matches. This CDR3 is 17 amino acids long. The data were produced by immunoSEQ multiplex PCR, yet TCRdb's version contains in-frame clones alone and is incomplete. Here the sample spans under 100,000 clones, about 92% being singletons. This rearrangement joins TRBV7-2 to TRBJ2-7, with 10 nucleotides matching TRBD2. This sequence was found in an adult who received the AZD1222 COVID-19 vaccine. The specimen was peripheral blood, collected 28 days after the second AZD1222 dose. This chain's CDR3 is CASSLLSSGGAVYEQYF. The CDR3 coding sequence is TGTGCCAGCAGCTTACTTTCGAGCGGGGGGGCTGTTTACGAGCAGTACTTC.